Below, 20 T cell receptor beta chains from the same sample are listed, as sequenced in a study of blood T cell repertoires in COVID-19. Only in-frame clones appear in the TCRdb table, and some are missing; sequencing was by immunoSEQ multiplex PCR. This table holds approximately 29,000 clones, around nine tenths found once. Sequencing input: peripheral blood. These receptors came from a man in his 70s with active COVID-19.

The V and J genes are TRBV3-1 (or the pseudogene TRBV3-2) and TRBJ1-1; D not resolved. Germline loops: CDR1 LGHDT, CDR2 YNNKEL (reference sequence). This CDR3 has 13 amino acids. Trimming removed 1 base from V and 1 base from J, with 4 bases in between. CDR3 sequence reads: CASSQVRNTEAFF. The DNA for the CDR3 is TGTGCCAGCAGCCAAGTGAGGAACACTGAAGCTTTCTTT.

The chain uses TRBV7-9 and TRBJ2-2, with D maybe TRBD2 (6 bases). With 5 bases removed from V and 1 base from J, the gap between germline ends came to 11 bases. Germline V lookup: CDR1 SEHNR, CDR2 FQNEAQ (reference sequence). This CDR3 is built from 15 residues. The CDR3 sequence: CASSPGSWNTGELFF. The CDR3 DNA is TGTGCCAGCAGCCCCGGGAGTTGGAACACCGGGGAGCTGTTTTTT.

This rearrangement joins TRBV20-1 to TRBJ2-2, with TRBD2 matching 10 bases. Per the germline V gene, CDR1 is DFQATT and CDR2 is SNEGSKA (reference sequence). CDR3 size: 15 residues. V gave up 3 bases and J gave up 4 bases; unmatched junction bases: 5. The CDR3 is CSASVSGRPTGELFF. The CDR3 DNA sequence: TGCAGTGCTAGTGTTAGCGGGAGGCCCACCGGGGAGCTGTTTTTT.

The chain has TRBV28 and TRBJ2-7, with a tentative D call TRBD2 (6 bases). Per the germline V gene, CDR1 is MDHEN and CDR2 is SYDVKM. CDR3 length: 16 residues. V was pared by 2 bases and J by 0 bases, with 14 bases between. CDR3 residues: CASSLVSGSVSYEQYF. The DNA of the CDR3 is TGTGCCAGCAGTTTAGTGAGCGGGTCCGTCTCCTACGAGCAGTACTTC.

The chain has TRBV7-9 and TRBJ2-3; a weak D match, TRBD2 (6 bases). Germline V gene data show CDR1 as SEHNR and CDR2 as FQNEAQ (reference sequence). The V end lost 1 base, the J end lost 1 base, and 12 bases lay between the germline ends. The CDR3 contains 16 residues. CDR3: CASSLGLSGGTDTQYF. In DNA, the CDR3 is TGTGCCAGCAGCTTAGGACTCTCGGGGGGCACAGATACGCAGTATTTT.

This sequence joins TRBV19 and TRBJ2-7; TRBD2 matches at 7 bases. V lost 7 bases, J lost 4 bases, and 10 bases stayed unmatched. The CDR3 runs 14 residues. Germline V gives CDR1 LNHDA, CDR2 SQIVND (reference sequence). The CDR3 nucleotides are TGTGCCAGTATGGGGGGAGGGCCCTCATACGAGCAGTACTTC. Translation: CASMGGGPSYEQYF.

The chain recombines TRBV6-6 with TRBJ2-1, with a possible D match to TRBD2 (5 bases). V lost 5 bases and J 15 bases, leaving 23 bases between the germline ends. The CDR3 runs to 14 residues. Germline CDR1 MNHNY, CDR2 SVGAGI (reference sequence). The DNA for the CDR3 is TGTGCCAGCAGTCCGTCCCCCATACTAGTCGGCCCGTTCTTC. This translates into CASSPSPILVGPFF.

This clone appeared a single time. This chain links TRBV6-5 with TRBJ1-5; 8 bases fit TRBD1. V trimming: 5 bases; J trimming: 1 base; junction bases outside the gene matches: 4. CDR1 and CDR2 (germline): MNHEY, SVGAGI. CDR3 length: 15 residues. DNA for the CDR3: TGTGCCAGCAGTCAGGGGGCGTTGAGCAATCAGCCCCAGCATTTT. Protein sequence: CASSQGALSNQPQHF.

As DNA, the CDR3 is TGTGCCAGTAGTATGTACAGGGACGACTATGGCTACACCTTC. Its translation: CASSMYRDDYGYTF. The chain joins TRBV19 to TRBJ1-2; maybe TRBD1 (6 bases). V lost 3 bases and J 3 bases, leaving 11 bases between the germline ends. This CDR3 spans 14 amino acids. Germline V CDR1 and CDR2: LNHDA, SQIVND (reference sequence).

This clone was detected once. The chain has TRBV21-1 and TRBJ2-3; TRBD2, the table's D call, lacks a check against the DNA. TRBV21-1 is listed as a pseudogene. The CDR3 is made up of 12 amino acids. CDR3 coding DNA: TGTGCCAGCAGCCGCCGAGCAGATACGCAGTATTTT. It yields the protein CASSRRADTQYF.

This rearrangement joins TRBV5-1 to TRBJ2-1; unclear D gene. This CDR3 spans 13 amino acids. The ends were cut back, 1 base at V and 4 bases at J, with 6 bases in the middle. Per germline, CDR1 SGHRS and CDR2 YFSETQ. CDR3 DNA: TGCGCCAGCAGCTTGATCACTTACAATGAGCAGTTCTTC. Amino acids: CASSLITYNEQFF.

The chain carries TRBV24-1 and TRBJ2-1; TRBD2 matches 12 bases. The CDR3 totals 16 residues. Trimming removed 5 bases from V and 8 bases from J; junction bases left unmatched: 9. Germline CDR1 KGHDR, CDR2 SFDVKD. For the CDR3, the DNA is TGTGCCACCAGTGTCCTACTAGCGGGAGGCTCGGATGAGCAGTTCTTC. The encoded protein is CATSVLLAGGSDEQFF.

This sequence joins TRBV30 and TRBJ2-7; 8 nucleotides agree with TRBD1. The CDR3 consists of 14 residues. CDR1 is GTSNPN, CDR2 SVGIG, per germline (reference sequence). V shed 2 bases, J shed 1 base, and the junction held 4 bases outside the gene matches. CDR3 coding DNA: TGTGCCTGGAGTAAGACAGGGGCTTCCTACGAGCAGTACTTC. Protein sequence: CAWSKTGASYEQYF.

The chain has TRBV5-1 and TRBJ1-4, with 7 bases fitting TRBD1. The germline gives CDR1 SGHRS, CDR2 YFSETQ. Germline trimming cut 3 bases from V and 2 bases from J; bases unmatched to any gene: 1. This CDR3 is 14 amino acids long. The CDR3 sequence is CASSSTGTNEKLFF. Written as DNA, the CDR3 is TGCGCCAGCAGCTCGACAGGGACTAATGAAAAACTGTTTTTT.

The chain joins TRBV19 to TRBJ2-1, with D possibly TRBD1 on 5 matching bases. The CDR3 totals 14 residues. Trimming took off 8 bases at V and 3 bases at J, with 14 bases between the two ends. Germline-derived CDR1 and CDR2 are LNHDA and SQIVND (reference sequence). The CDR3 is CASDDSTGYNEQFF. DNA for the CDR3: TGTGCCAGTGATGACAGTACGGGCTACAATGAGCAGTTCTTC.

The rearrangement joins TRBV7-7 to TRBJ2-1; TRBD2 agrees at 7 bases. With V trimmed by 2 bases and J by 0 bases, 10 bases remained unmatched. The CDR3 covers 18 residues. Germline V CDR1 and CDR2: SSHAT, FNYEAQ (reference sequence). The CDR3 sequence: CASSLRVAGKNSYNEQFF. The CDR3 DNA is TGTGCCAGCAGCTTAAGGGTAGCGGGTAAGAACTCCTACAATGAGCAGTTCTTC.

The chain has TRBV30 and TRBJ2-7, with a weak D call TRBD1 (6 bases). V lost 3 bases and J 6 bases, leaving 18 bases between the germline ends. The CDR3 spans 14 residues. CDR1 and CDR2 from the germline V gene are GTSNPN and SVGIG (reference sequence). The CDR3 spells CAWSPIIQGLEQYF. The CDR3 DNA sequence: TGTGCCTGGAGCCCCATTATTCAGGGGCTCGAGCAGTACTTC.

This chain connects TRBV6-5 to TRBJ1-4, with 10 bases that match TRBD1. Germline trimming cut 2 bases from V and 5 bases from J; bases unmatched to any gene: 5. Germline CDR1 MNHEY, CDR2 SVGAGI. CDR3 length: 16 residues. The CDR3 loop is CASSYGLGQGNEKLFF. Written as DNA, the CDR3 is TGTGCCAGCAGTTACGGATTGGGACAGGGGAATGAAAAACTGTTTTTT.

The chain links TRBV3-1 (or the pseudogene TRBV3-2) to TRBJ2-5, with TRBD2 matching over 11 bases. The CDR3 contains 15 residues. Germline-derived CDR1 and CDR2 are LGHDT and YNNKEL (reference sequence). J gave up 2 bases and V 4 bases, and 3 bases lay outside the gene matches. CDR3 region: CASSPLAGVQETQYF. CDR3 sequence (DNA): TGTGCCAGCAGCCCACTAGCGGGGGTGCAAGAGACCCAGTACTTC.

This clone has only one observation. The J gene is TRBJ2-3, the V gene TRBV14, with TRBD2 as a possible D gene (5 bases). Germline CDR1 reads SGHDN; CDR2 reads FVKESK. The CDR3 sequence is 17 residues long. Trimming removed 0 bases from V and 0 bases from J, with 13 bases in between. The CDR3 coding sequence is TGTGCCAGCAGCCAAGAATCGGCTAGCCCTAGCACAGATACGCAGTATTTT. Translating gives CASSQESASPSTDTQYF.